Listed below are T cell receptor beta chains from one sample, sequenced in a study of CD8+ T cells in alopecia areata. The assay was immunoSEQ multiplex PCR, and TCRdb's table has in-frame clones only and misses some. The sample yields some 150,000 clones, roughly 60% seen once. Specimen: CD8+ T cells sorted from blood. The receptors were gathered from a human donor in good health. Both conserved end residues are part of each CDR3. The D gene is left open where the match is weak. Size tells how often a clone was seen (once, few, many) or the class of an expanded clone, and some rows leave it out.

j_call cdr3_length v_call d_call clone_size cdr3_aa cdr3_nt
TRBJ2-1 13 TRBV27 - - CASSLGHVNEQFF TGTGCCAGCAGTTTAGGGCACGTCAATGAGCAGTTCTTC
TRBJ2-7 14 TRBV13 - - CASSLGAGNYEQYF TGTGCCAGCAGCTTAGGGGCCGGTAATTACGAGCAGTACTTC
TRBJ2-7 13 TRBV5-1 - few CASSPITSYEQYF TGCGCCAGCAGCCCAATTACTTCCTACGAGCAGTACTTC
TRBJ2-3 13 TRBV2 - few CASSDARADTQYF TGTGCCAGCAGTGATGCTAGGGCAGATACGCAGTATTTT
TRBJ2-7 14 TRBV4-2 TRBD1 once CASSQVGTGDEQYF TGTGCCAGCAGCCAAGTTGGGACAGGGGACGAGCAGTACTTC
TRBJ2-5 16 TRBV29-1 TRBD2 few CSVDRLAGGDQETQYF TGCAGCGTTGACCGACTAGCGGGAGGGGATCAAGAGACCCAGTACTTC
TRBJ2-3 12 TRBV25-1 - - CASSEFRDTQYF TGTGCCAGCAGTGAATTCCGAGATACGCAGTATTTT
TRBJ2-7 15 TRBV6-5 TRBD1 once CASTEGTGGTYEQYF TGTGCCAGCACCGAGGGGACAGGGGGGACCTACGAGCAGTACTTC
TRBJ1-1 13 TRBV27 - few CASSRQVNTEAFF TGTGCCAGCAGCAGACAGGTGAACACTGAAGCTTTCTTT
TRBJ1-2 12 TRBV29-1 - - CSVWAGSYGYTF TGCAGCGTTTGGGCGGGTTCCTATGGCTACACCTTC
TRBJ2-7 12 TRBV11-1 TRBD2 - CASSAGLGEQYF TGTGCCAGCAGCGCAGGACTAGGCGAGCAGTACTTC
TRBJ2-6 13 TRBV23-1 - few CASSHWCINVLTF TGCGCCAGCAGTCATTGGTGTATCAACGTCCTGACTTTC
TRBJ2-7 14 TRBV30 TRBD1 once CAWSEVGGSYEQYF TGTGCCTGGAGTGAGGTAGGGGGCAGCTACGAGCAGTACTTC
TRBJ2-7 13 TRBV29-1 - few CSVGPDRLNEQYF TGCAGCGTTGGTCCGGACCGTTTAAACGAGCAGTACTTC
TRBJ2-3 11 TRBV20-1 - - CSAPAGDTQYF TGCAGTGCCCCAGCGGGAGATACGCAGTATTTT
TRBJ2-2 14 TRBV6-1 TRBD2 - CASKAGVEAGELFF TGTGCCAGCAAGGCGGGAGTGGAGGCCGGGGAGCTGTTTTTT
TRBJ2-7 14 TRBV19 - once CASTGTPWSHEQYF TGTGCTTCAACCGGGACCCCATGGTCCCACGAGCAGTACTTC
TRBJ2-7 15 TRBV7-9 - - CASSLGDYRGYEQYF TGTGCCAGCAGCTTAGGAGACTACCGAGGCTACGAGCAGTACTTC
TRBJ1-1 14 TRBV15 - - CATSQPGVNTEAFF TGTGCCACCAGCCAACCCGGGGTGAACACTGAAGCTTTCTTT
TRBJ2-7 14 TRBV10-3 - - CAISESGNPYEQYF TGTGCCATCAGTGAGTCGGGAAACCCCTACGAGCAGTACTTC
TRBJ2-7 12 TRBV2 - few CASSGTNYEQYF TGTGCCAGCAGTGGGACCAACTACGAGCAGTACTTC
TRBJ2-6 18 TRBV25-1 - - CASSGPPAFHSGANVLTF TGTGCCAGCAGTGGACCCCCTGCCTTTCACTCTGGGGCCAACGTCCTGACTTTC
TRBJ2-2 13 TRBV29-1 - - CSVEKEGTGELFF TGCAGCGTTGAAAAGGAAGGCACCGGGGAGCTGTTTTTT
TRBJ2-3 15 TRBV14 TRBD2 - CASSQGLATTDTQYF TGTGCCAGCAGCCAAGGACTAGCGACTACAGATACGCAGTATTTT